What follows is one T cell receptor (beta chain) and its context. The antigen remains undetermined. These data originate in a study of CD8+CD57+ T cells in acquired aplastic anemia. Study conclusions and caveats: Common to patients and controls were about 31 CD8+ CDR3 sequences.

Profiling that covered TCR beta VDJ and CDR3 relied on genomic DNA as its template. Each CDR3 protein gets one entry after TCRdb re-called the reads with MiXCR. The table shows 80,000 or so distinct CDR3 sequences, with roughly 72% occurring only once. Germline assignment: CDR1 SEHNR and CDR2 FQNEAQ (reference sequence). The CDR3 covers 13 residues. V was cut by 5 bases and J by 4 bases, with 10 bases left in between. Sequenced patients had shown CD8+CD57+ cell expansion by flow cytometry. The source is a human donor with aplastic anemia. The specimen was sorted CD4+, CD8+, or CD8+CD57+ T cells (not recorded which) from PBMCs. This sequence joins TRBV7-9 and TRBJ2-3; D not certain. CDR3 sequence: CASSRPGSDTQYF. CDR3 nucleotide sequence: TGTGCCAGCAGCCGGCCTGGATCAGATACGCAGTATTTT.